This TCR beta chain was sequenced during a study of shared clonotypes between healthy human individuals. With respect to this clone: No antigen is known for it.

The V segment lost 6 bases and the J segment 5 bases; nucleotides outside the gene matches: 11. Germline V CDR1 and CDR2: MNHEY, SMNVEV (reference sequence). This CDR3 contains 15 residues. Healthy HIV-negative adults with no recent acute infections or vaccinations were recruited as donors. Study-wide points: The generation probabilities recorded for non-shared clonotypes fell below those of clonotypes shared by all four donors.

The table came from immunoSEQ multiplex PCR; TCRdb's copy has only in-frame clones and leaves some out. The table shows hundreds of thousands of clones, with about 96% occurring only once. The sequencing sample was made of naive CD4+ T cells sorted from blood. The subset was: CD45RA+ positively selected. The TCR comes from a woman between 25 and 40 years old in good health. The chain recombines TRBV27 with TRBJ2-7; 9 nucleotides match TRBD2. The CDR3 here is CASSKELAGQNEQYF. In nucleotides, the CDR3 is TGTGCCAGCAGCAAAGAACTAGCGGGCCAGAACGAGCAGTACTTC.